These 19 T cell receptor beta chains were sequenced from one sample in a study of radiotherapy plus CTLA-4 blockade in lung cancer. Profiling relied on immunoSEQ multiplex PCR, and the TCRdb table lists in-frame clones only, not all of them. The sample includes tens of thousands of clones, 75% to 90% of them seen just once. The source was peripheral blood, collected from a patient treated with radiotherapy plus ipilimumab. The origin of the receptors is a human donor with non-small cell lung cancer who had a partial response to radiotherapy plus ipilimumab.

This clone was detected a few times. CDR3 DNA: TGTGCCAGCAGCATGGCCGTCTACGAGCAGTACTTC. This translates into CASSMAVYEQYF. This chain joins TRBV28 and TRBJ2-7; D gene uncertain. The CDR3 is 12 residues long. V lost 6 bases, J lost 3 bases, and 9 bases lay in between. Germline V gene data show CDR1 as MDHEN and CDR2 as SYDVKM.

The J gene is TRBJ1-2, the V gene TRBV7-9; TRBD1 matches 7 bases. Germline loops: CDR1 SEHNR, CDR2 FQNEAQ (reference sequence). CDR3 length equals 15 residues. V gave up 0 bases and J gave up 4 bases; unmatched junction bases: 5. The CDR3, as DNA: TGTGCCAGCAGCTTAGCGTCTGGGACAGCCTATGGCTACACCTTC. Its translation: CASSLASGTAYGYTF.

This rearrangement joins TRBV28 to TRBJ2-6; D is possibly TRBD2 (6 bases). The CDR3 covers 15 residues. Germline loops: CDR1 MDHEN, CDR2 SYDVKM. Trimming stripped 3 bases from V and 2 bases from J, with 8 bases between. This CDR3 is CASSFGGAGANVLTF. As DNA, the CDR3 is TGTGCCAGCAGTTTTGGAGGGGCTGGGGCCAACGTCCTGACTTTC.

The gene calls are TRBV7-9 and TRBJ1-4; the D gene is possibly TRBD1 (5 bases). V shed 5 bases and J shed 0 bases, with 13 bases lying between them. Germline V lookup: CDR1 SEHNR, CDR2 FQNEAQ (reference sequence). This CDR3 has 16 residues. This chain's CDR3 is CASSRQRQTTNEKLFF. The CDR3 nucleotides read TGTGCCAGCAGCCGGCAACGACAGACAACTAATGAAAAACTGTTTTTT.

The chain recombines TRBV6-6 with TRBJ1-5; D not resolved. This CDR3 contains 14 residues. The V and J ends lost 0 bases and 7 bases respectively, with 10 bases between them. Germline assignment: CDR1 MNHNY and CDR2 SVGAGI (reference sequence). CDR3 nucleotide sequence: TGTGCCAGCAGTTACTCGACGGGTTTGCAGCCCCAGCATTTT. This sequence encodes CASSYSTGLQPQHF.

This clone occurred a few times. The chain uses TRBV5-1 and TRBJ2-1; a weak D match, TRBD1 (6 bases). V lost 1 base, J lost 3 bases, and 11 bases lay in between. The CDR3 has 15 amino acids. Germline values: CDR1 SGHRS, CDR2 YFSETQ. CDR3 coding DNA: TGCGCCAGCAGCTTGACAGGGTTTGTCTACAATGAGCAGTTCTTC. Protein product: CASSLTGFVYNEQFF.

The rearrangement links TRBV5-1 to TRBJ1-4, with unresolved D. The CDR3 has 16 residues. Trimming left V 0 bases short and J 3 bases short, with 12 bases between. Germline V gene lookup returns CDR1 SGHRS and CDR2 YFSETQ. In nucleotides, the CDR3 is TGCGCCAGCAGCTTGGCCCGGAACGGGGCTAATGAAAAACTGTTTTTT. Translated: CASSLARNGANEKLFF.

V and J are TRBV5-1 and TRBJ2-2; D ambiguous. The CDR3 is 13 amino acids. Between the trimmed V and J ends, which lost 2 bases and 3 bases, there was a span of 5 bases. Looked up from germline, CDR1 is SGHRS and CDR2 is YFSETQ. The CDR3 region has the DNA TGCGCCAGCAGCTTTTCATACACCGGGGAGCTGTTTTTT. It is translated as CASSFSYTGELFF.

This clone was detected a few times. The chain joins TRBV6-4 to TRBJ2-1; TRBD1 is a possible D gene (6 bases). V was pared by 2 bases and J by 8 bases, with 10 bases between. The germline gives CDR1 MRHNA, CDR2 SNTAGT. The CDR3 length is 13 residues. The CDR3 region has the DNA TGTGCCAGCAGTGACGTACAGGGACATGAGCAGTTCTTC. The encoded protein is CASSDVQGHEQFF.

J is TRBJ2-5 and V is TRBV5-4, with TRBD1 matching 7 bases. The J call may be incorrect, as the DNA end agrees better with TRBJ2-7. CDR1 SGHNT and CDR2 YYREEE come from the germline V gene (reference sequence). The CDR3 is 14 amino acids. This chain's CDR3 is CASSSQGFSYEQYF. For the CDR3, the DNA is TGTGCCAGCAGTTCACAGGGGTTCTCCTACGAGCAGTACTTC.

V usage is TRBV5-8 and J usage is TRBJ2-5; D unresolved. The CDR3 consists of 15 residues. Germline CDR1 and CDR2: SGHTS and YDEGEE. V gave up 7 bases and J gave up 0 bases, with 16 bases separating them. The CDR3 region has the DNA TGTGCCAGCGGCCCTGGCCTCAAAAACCAAGAGACCCAGTACTTC. Residues: CASGPGLKNQETQYF.

The rearrangement uses TRBV20-1 and TRBJ2-1; possibly TRBD2 for D (6 bases). Per germline, CDR1 DFQATT and CDR2 SNEGSKA (reference sequence). The CDR3 covers 11 residues. DNA of the CDR3: TGCAGCGGGAGCTCCTACAATGAGCAGTTCTTC. Amino acid sequence: CSGSSYNEQFF.

The chain is built from TRBV30 and TRBJ2-1; no clear D gene. Trimming removed 4 bases from V and 0 bases from J, with 10 bases in between. This CDR3 spans 14 amino acids. CDR1 and CDR2 from the germline V gene are GTSNPN and SVGIG (reference sequence). The CDR3 bases are TGTGCCTGGACCGACTGGAGCTCCTACAATGAGCAGTTCTTC. Its protein product is CAWTDWSSYNEQFF.

For this clone: A read error may produce the germline difference seen at one junction end. The chain combines TRBV5-8 with TRBJ1-3, with D hard to call. The V gene's germline CDR1 is SGHTS and CDR2 YDEGEE. The CDR3 has 12 amino acids. CDR3 bases: TGTGCCAGCAGCTTGCCCACAAGCGCAACACTATTT. This gives the protein CASSLPTSATLF.

The J gene is TRBJ2-3, the V gene TRBV19; TRBD2 matches at 11 bases. CDR1 is LNHDA, CDR2 SQIVND, per germline (reference sequence). With 6 bases clipped from V and 2 bases from J, the junction kept 4 bases outside the gene matches. This CDR3 spans 15 amino acids. Here the CDR3 reads CASRVGLADTDTQYF. CDR3 nucleotide sequence: TGTGCCAGTAGGGTGGGACTAGCGGACACAGATACGCAGTATTTT. The full variable domain, in which reference TRBV19 and TRBJ2-3 provide the parts outside the CDR3, is DGGITQSPKYLFRKEGQNVTLSCEQNLNHDAMYWYRQDPGQGLRLIYYSQIVNDFQKGDIAEGYSVSREKKESFPLTVTSAQKNPTAFYLCASRVGLADTDTQYFGPGTRLTVL.

This clone was seen a handful of times. The chain uses TRBV7-9 and TRBJ2-5, with D perhaps matching TRBD1 (6 bases). This CDR3 has 14 amino acids. The germline V gene has CDR1 SEHNR and CDR2 FQNEAQ (reference sequence). V shed 1 base and J shed 1 base, with 7 bases lying between them. The CDR3 nucleotides read TGTGCCAGCAGCTTAGACAGGGTCCAAGAGACCCAGTACTTC. It is translated as CASSLDRVQETQYF.

The V and J genes are TRBV5-6 and TRBJ1-4; tentative D call: TRBD1 (6 bases). The CDR3 is 16 residues long. V was trimmed by 2 bases and J by 8 bases, leaving 19 bases between them. Germline CDR1 and CDR2: SGHDT and YYEEEE. The CDR3 loop is CASSFFLRTEGEKLFF. CDR3 coding DNA: TGTGCCAGCAGCTTCTTTCTCCGGACAGAAGGGGAAAAACTGTTTTTT.

The chain combines TRBV28 with TRBJ2-2, with TRBD2 matching over 10 bases. The CDR3 contains 15 residues. J lost 7 bases, V lost 4 bases, and 6 bases had no gene match. Germline-derived CDR1 and CDR2 are MDHEN and SYDVKM. The CDR3, as DNA: TGTGCCAGCAGTTCTAGCGGGAGATTAGTCGGGGAGCTGTTTTTT. Protein sequence: CASSSSGRLVGELFF.

This clone was seen only a few times. As DNA, the CDR3 is TGCGCCAGCAGCTTTCGCGGGAGTTCTTTCGATACGCAGTATTTT. Translated: CASSFRGSSFDTQYF. The rearrangement links TRBV5-1 to TRBJ2-3; 7 positions agree with TRBD2. CDR3 length: 15 amino acids. Germline V gene lookup returns CDR1 SGHRS and CDR2 YFSETQ. V gave up 2 bases and J gave up 6 bases; unmatched junction bases: 9.